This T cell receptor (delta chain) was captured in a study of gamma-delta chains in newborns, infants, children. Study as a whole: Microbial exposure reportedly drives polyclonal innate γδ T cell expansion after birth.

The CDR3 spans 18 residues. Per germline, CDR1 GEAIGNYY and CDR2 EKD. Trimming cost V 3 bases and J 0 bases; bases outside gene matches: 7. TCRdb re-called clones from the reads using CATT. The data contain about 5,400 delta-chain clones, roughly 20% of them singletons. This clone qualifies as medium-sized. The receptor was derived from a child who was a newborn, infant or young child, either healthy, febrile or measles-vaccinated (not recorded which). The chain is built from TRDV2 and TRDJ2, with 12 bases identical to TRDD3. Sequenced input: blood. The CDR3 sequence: CACDLLGDTAPLTAQLFF. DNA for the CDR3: TGTGCCTGTGACCTCCTGGGGGATACGGCCCCTTTGACAGCACAACTCTTCTTT.